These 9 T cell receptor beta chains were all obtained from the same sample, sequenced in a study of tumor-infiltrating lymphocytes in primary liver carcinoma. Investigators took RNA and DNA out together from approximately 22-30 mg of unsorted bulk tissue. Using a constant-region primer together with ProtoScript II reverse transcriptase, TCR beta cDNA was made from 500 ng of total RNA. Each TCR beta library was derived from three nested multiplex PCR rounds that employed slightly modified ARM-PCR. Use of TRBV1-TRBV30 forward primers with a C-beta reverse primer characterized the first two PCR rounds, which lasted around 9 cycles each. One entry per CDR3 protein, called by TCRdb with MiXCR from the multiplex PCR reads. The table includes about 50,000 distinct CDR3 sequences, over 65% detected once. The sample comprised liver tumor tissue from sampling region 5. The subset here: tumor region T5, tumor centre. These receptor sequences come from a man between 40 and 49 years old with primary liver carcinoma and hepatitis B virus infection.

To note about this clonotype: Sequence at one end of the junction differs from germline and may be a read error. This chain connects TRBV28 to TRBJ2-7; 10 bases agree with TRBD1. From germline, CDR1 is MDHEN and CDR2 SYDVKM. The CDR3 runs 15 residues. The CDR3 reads CANSLDRGRFHERYF. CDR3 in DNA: TGTGCCAACAGTTTAGACAGGGGGCGCTTTCACGAGCGGTACTTC.

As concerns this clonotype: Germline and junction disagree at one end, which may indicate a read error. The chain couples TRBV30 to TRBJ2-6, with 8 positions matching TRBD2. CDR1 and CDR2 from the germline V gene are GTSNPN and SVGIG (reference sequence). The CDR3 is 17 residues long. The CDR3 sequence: CAWTGLVGVSGANVLTF. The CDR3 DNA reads TGCGCCTGGACGGGACTAGTGGGGGTCTCTGGGGCCAACGTCCTGACTTTC.

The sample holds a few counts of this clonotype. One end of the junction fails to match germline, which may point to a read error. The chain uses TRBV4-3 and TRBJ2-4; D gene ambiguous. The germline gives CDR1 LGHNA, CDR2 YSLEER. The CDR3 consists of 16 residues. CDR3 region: CGSSRDGSLAKNIQYF. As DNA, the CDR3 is TGCGGCAGCAGCCGAGATGGCAGCCTAGCCAAAAACATTCAGTACTTC.

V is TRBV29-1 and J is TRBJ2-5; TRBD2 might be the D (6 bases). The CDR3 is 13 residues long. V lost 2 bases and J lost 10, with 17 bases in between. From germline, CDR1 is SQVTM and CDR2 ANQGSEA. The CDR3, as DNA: TGCAGCGTTGAAAATCCTGTTCGGGGGATCCAGTACTTC. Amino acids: CSVENPVRGIQYF.

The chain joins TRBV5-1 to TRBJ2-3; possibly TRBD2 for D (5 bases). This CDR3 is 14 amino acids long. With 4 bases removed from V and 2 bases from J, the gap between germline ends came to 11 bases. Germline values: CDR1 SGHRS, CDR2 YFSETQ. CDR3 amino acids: CASSLGLDTDTQYF. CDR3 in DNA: TGCGCCAGCAGCCTCGGACTGGACACAGATACGCAGTATTTT. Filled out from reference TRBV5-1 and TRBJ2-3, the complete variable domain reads KAGVTQTPRYLIKTRGQQVTLSCSPISGHRSVSWYQQTPGQGLQFLFEYFSETQRNKGNFPGRFSGRQFSNSRSEMNVSTLELGDSALYLCASSLGLDTDTQYFGPGTRLTVL.

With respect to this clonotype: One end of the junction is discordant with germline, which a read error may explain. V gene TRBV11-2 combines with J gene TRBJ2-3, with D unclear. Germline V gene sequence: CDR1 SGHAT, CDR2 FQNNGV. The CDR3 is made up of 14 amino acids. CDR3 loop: CASNPQDAIDMQYF. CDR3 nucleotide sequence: TGTGCCAGCAACCCCCAGGACGCCATAGATATGCAGTATTTT.

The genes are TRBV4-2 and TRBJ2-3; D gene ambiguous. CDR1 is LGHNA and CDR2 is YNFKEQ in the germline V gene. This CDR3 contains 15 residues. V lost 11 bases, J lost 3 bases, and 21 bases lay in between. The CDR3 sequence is CAGASVLPSTDTQYF. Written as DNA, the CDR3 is TGTGCCGGCGCGAGCGTGCTCCCCAGTACAGATACGCAGTATTTT.

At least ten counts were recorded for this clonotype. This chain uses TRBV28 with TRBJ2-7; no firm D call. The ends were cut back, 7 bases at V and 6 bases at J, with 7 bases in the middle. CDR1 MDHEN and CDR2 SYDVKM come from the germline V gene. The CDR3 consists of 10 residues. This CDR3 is CASKDGEQYF. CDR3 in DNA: TGTGCCAGCAAAGACGGCGAGCAGTACTTC.

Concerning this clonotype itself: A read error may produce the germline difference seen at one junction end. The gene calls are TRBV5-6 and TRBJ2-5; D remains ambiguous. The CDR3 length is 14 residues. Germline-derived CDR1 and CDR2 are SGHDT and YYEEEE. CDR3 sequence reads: CASSLEVSQESQYF. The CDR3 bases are TGTGCCAGCAGCTTAGAGGTTAGCCAAGAGAGCCAGTACTTC. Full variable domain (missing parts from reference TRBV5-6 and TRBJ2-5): DAGVTQSPTHLIKTRGQQVTLRCSPKSGHDTVSWYQQALGQGPQFIFQYYEEEERQRGNFPDRFSGHQFPNYSSELNVNALLLGDSALYLCASSLEVSQESQYFGPGTRLLVL.